The 18 T cell receptor beta chains in this list originate from one sample, sequenced in a study of T cell responses to AZD1222 COVID-19 vaccine. Data came from immunoSEQ multiplex PCR; TCRdb stores just in-frame clones and leaves some out. The sample contains around 160,000 clones, approximately 85% of which appear only once. Here the sequenced sample was peripheral blood, taken on day 0 of MenACWY control vaccination. These receptors originate from an adult in good health.

This chain joins TRBV2 and TRBJ2-1, with D possibly matching TRBD2 (5 bases). The V end was cut by 4 bases, the J end by 10 bases, with 17 bases between. The V gene's germline CDR1 is SNHLY and CDR2 FYNNEI. The CDR3 runs 14 residues. CDR3 region: CASSGTRGIREQFF. CDR3 DNA sequence: TGTGCCAGCAGTGGCACTAGAGGAATCCGCGAGCAGTTCTTC.

J is TRBJ1-1 and V is TRBV7-9; 9 positions agree with TRBD1. The junction had 2 bases not matched to a gene; V was cut back by 2 bases and J by 1 base. This CDR3 is 15 amino acids long. Germline CDR1 and CDR2: SEHNR and FQNEAQ (reference sequence). The DNA of the CDR3 is TGTGCCAGCAGCTTAACGGGACAGGGGAACACTGAAGCTTTCTTT. This gives the protein CASSLTGQGNTEAFF. Looking up the rest from reference TRBV7-9 and TRBJ1-1 gives the full variable domain: DTGVSQNPRHKITKRGQNVTFRCDPISEHNRLYWYRQTLGQGPEFLTYFQNEAQLEKSRLLSDRFSAERPKGSFSTLEIQRTEQGDSAMYLCASSLTGQGNTEAFFGQGTRLTVV.

This clone was detected a few times. The chain carries TRBV19 and TRBJ2-2; 7 nucleotides agree with TRBD2. There are 14 residues in the CDR3. Germline V gene lookup returns CDR1 LNHDA and CDR2 SQIVND (reference sequence). Germline trimming cut 8 bases from V and 4 bases from J; bases unmatched to any gene: 7. In DNA form, the CDR3 reads TGTGCCAGTGTGGGGAGGGAGTTCACCGGGGAGCTGTTTTTT. Encoded protein: CASVGREFTGELFF.

The J gene is TRBJ2-1, the V gene TRBV5-1, with TRBD2 matching over 8 bases. The CDR3 has 17 amino acids. Unmatched junction bases numbered 15, after V lost 5 bases and J lost 5 bases. The V gene's germline CDR1 is SGHRS and CDR2 YFSETQ. DNA for the CDR3: TGCGCCAGCAGTTCCGGGGGACTAGGGGCTTTGGACAATGAGCAGTTCTTC. Its protein is CASSSGGLGALDNEQFF.

This chain links TRBV14 with TRBJ2-3; TRBD2 agrees at 11 bases. The CDR3 runs 17 residues. From germline, CDR1 is SGHDN and CDR2 FVKESK. The J segment lost 0 bases and the V segment lost 4 bases, leaving 6 bases of the junction unmatched. The CDR3 loop reads CASSLVAGGLSTDTQYF. In DNA, the CDR3 is TGTGCCAGCAGCCTAGTAGCGGGGGGGCTGAGCACAGATACGCAGTATTTT. Together with reference TRBV14 and TRBJ2-3, the CDR3 gives the full variable domain: EAGVTQFPSHSVIEKGQTVTLRCDPISGHDNLYWYRRVMGKEIKFLLHFVKESKQDESGMPNNRFLAERTGGTYSTLKVQPAELEDSGVYFCASSLVAGGLSTDTQYFGPGTRLTVL.

The rearrangement links TRBV18 to TRBJ2-3; D remains ambiguous. The CDR3 has 12 amino acids. V lost 6 bases to trimming and J lost 6 bases, with 10 bases between them. Germline lookup yields CDR1 KGHSH and CDR2 LQKENI. The CDR3 DNA reads TGTGCCAGCTCCACTTTTCCCGATACGCAGTATTTT. This gives the protein CASSTFPDTQYF.

The chain combines TRBV7-9 with TRBJ2-3; D gene uncertain. V lost 1 base, J lost 4 bases, and 18 bases lay in between. This CDR3 comprises 17 residues. From germline, CDR1 is SEHNR and CDR2 FQNEAQ (reference sequence). CDR3 DNA sequence: TGTGCCAGCAGCTTAGGTTTCGGTGGAGTCGTCGCAGATACGCAGTATTTT. Translation: CASSLGFGGVVADTQYF. The full variable domain, its missing parts supplied by reference TRBV7-9 and TRBJ2-3, is DTGVSQNPRHKITKRGQNVTFRCDPISEHNRLYWYRQTLGQGPEFLTYFQNEAQLEKSRLLSDRFSAERPKGSFSTLEIQRTEQGDSAMYLCASSLGFGGVVADTQYFGPGTRLTVL.

This clone was picked up one time. The rearrangement links TRBV2 to TRBJ2-5; D is possibly TRBD2 (6 bases). The CDR3 consists of 14 residues. Germline V gene sequence: CDR1 SNHLY, CDR2 FYNNEI. V dropped 9 bases and J dropped 5 bases, with 19 bases sitting between them. CDR3 protein: CARDSRSEGETQYF. CDR3 nucleotides: TGTGCCAGGGATAGTCGGTCGGAGGGGGAGACCCAGTACTTC.

V gene TRBV6-5 combines with J gene TRBJ1-2; 10 nucleotides match TRBD1. V lost 10 bases and J lost 3; bases outside the gene matches: 8. Germline V gene sequence: CDR1 MNHEY, CDR2 SVGAGI. This CDR3 has 14 residues. CDR3 region: CAIVETGGYYGYTF. As DNA, the CDR3 is TGTGCCATCGTCGAGACAGGGGGCTACTATGGCTACACCTTC.

The V gene is TRBV2, the J gene TRBJ2-3, with a weak D call TRBD2 (6 bases). V shed 7 bases and J shed 8 bases, with 25 bases lying between them. In germline, CDR1 is SNHLY, CDR2 FYNNEI. The CDR3 contains 16 residues. The CDR3 here is CASNLPGVWVGGTQYF. The CDR3 DNA sequence: TGTGCCAGCAACCTCCCCGGGGTCTGGGTCGGGGGTACGCAGTATTTT. The complete variable domain, with remaining parts taken from reference TRBV2 and TRBJ2-3, reads EPEVTQTPSHQVTQMGQEVILRCVPISNHLYFYWYRQILGQKVEFLVSFYNNEISEKSEIFDDQFSVERPDGSNFTLKIRSTKLEDSAMYFCASNLPGVWVGGTQYFGPGTRLTVL.

This clone was observed a few times. This rearrangement joins TRBV27 to TRBJ1-3; D is unresolved. Germline V gene data show CDR1 as MNHEY and CDR2 as SMNVEV (reference sequence). The CDR3 is 13 amino acids. Trimming removed 1 base from V and 4 bases from J, with 5 bases in between. The CDR3, as DNA: TGTGCCAGCAGTTTATTACCCGGAAACACCATATATTTT. Protein: CASSLLPGNTIYF.

The chain employs TRBV11-3 and TRBJ2-3; D ambiguous. The CDR3 has 11 amino acids. In germline, CDR1 is SGHNT, CDR2 YENEEA. V was pared by 1 base and J by 5 bases, with 1 base between. Here the CDR3 reads CASSLGDTQYF. CDR3 nucleotides: TGTGCCAGCAGCTTAGGAGATACGCAGTATTTT.

This clone has just a few counts. The chain is built from TRBV9 and TRBJ1-6; 8 bases are shared with TRBD1. The trim removed 2 bases at V and 5 bases at J, leaving 12 bases unmatched. Germline CDR1 and CDR2: SGDLS and YYNGEE. The CDR3 is 18 amino acids. The CDR3 protein is CASSVARQGPLDNSPLHF. CDR3 sequence (DNA): TGTGCCAGCAGCGTGGCCCGACAGGGGCCCCTCGATAATTCACCCCTCCACTTT.

The rearrangement uses TRBV4-1 and TRBJ2-2; tentatively, D is TRBD1 (6 bases). V gave up 0 bases and J gave up 5 bases, with 7 bases separating them. Germline assignment: CDR1 MGHRA and CDR2 YSYEKL. The CDR3 extends over 14 amino acids. The CDR3 loop is CASSQERGTGELFF. CDR3 in DNA: TGCGCCAGCAGCCAAGAGAGGGGGACCGGGGAGCTGTTTTTT.

The chain recombines TRBV4-1 with TRBJ1-2, with 8 bases fitting TRBD1. Per germline, CDR1 MGHRA and CDR2 YSYEKL. V was pared by 0 bases and J by 4 bases, with 4 bases of the junction left unmatched. This CDR3 is built from 15 residues. CDR3 DNA sequence: TGCGCCAGCAGCCAAGAAGGGACAGGTTTCTATGGCTACACCTTC. It encodes CASSQEGTGFYGYTF.

This clone was found once. The J gene is TRBJ1-6, the V gene TRBV4-1, with 8 bases lining up with TRBD1. V gave up 10 bases and J gave up 7 bases; unmatched junction bases: 6. This CDR3 has 13 amino acids. The V gene's germline CDR1 is MGHRA and CDR2 YSYEKL. CDR3: CATRGLGNSPLHF. The CDR3 nucleotides read TGCGCCACCAGGGGGCTTGGAAATTCACCCCTCCACTTT.

The rearrangement links TRBV7-3 to TRBJ2-5; D may be TRBD1 (5 bases). Germline V lookup: CDR1 SGHTA, CDR2 FQGTGA. Trimming shortened V by 4 bases and J by 6 bases, and 12 bases separated the two germline ends. The CDR3 is made up of 13 amino acids. CDR3 coding DNA: TGTGCCAGCAGCTCCCAGGGCGAACAGACCCAGTACTTC. It codes for CASSSQGEQTQYF.

The V gene is TRBV15, the J gene TRBJ2-2; D is possibly TRBD2 (5 bases). V was trimmed by 0 bases and J by 6 bases, leaving 11 bases between them. Germline CDR1 is LNHNV and CDR2 is YYDKDF (reference sequence). CDR3 size: 15 residues. The CDR3: CATSRDLRVPGELFF. DNA of the CDR3: TGTGCCACCAGCAGAGATCTGAGGGTCCCCGGGGAGCTGTTTTTT. The full variable domain, with the rest looked up from reference TRBV15 and TRBJ2-2, is DAMVIQNPRYQVTQFGKPVTLSCSQTLNHNVMYWYQQKSSQAPKLLFHYYDKDFNNEADTPDNFQSRRPNTSFCFLDIRSPGLGDTAMYLCATSRDLRVPGELFFGEGSRLTVL.